Below, 12 T cell receptor beta chains from the same sample are listed, as sequenced in a study of a mutant IDH1 vaccine in newly diagnosed glioma. Time point meaning: week 47, end of study. Doses comprised 300 ug of mutant IDH1 20-mer peptide each, plus topical imiquimod. Their antigens are not known. Only in-frame clones appear in the TCRdb table, and some are missing; sequencing was by immunoSEQ multiplex PCR. In the table there are roughly 86,000 clones, roughly 86% of which are singletons. Sequenced material: PBMCs, taken from a glioma patient whose treatment included an IDH1 peptide vaccine. The receptors here all came from a woman aged 45-60 years with glioma.

The chain employs TRBV25-1 and TRBJ2-7; the match to TRBD2 covers 7 bases. CDR1 MGHDK and CDR2 SYGVNS come from the germline V gene. The CDR3 contains 16 residues. V dropped 3 bases and J dropped 2; count of bases not matched to a gene: 10. CDR3 region: CASSELKAGQTYEQYF. Written as DNA, the CDR3 is TGTGCCAGCAGTGAGCTGAAAGCGGGGCAGACCTACGAGCAGTACTTC.

The chain couples TRBV28 to TRBJ2-1, with D possibly matching TRBD2 (6 bases). This CDR3 is 15 amino acids long. V was trimmed by 5 bases and J by 7 bases, leaving 18 bases between them. Germline lookup yields CDR1 MDHEN and CDR2 SYDVKM. In nucleotides, the CDR3 is TGTGCCAGCAGTACACCGGGACTCCAGGAAAATGAGCAGTTCTTC. Amino acids: CASSTPGLQENEQFF.

The chain uses TRBV4-1 and TRBJ1-5, with D possibly being TRBD1 (5 bases). Germline V gene data show CDR1 as MGHRA and CDR2 as YSYEKL. Trimming took off 0 bases at V and 2 bases at J, with 8 bases between the two ends. The length of the CDR3 is 15 residues. The CDR3 nucleotides are TGCGCCAGCAGCCAAGAATGGGGGGGCAATCAGCCCCAGCATTTT. This gives the protein CASSQEWGGNQPQHF.

The chain carries TRBV7-2 and TRBJ1-3; D may be TRBD1 (5 bases). V was clipped by 1 base and J by 1 base, with 14 bases between them. The CDR3 totals 17 residues. From germline, CDR1 is SGHTA and CDR2 FQGNSA. This CDR3 reads CASSLEAEGASGNTIYF. DNA of the CDR3: TGTGCCAGCAGCTTAGAGGCCGAAGGGGCTTCTGGAAACACCATATATTTT.

The chain combines TRBV18 with TRBJ1-2; the match to TRBD1 covers 8 bases. V gave up 3 bases and J gave up 6 bases; unmatched junction bases: 3. Germline CDR1 is KGHSH and CDR2 is LQKENI. The CDR3 covers 13 residues. CDR3 amino acids: CASSPDREHGYTF. CDR3 DNA sequence: TGTGCCAGCTCACCGGACAGGGAGCATGGCTACACCTTC.

This clone was seen a single time. The chain has TRBV18 and TRBJ1-1; TRBD1 matches at 8 bases. J lost 8 bases, V lost 0 bases, and 11 bases had no gene match. This CDR3 is built from 16 residues. Germline CDR1 reads KGHSH; CDR2 reads LQKENI. CDR3 sequence: CASSPPTNRGDQEAFF. The CDR3 DNA is TGTGCCAGCTCACCACCGACCAACAGGGGGGACCAGGAAGCTTTCTTT.

This clone was found a few times. The chain carries TRBV18 and TRBJ1-1; D is undetermined. The CDR3 consists of 14 residues. Trimming took 2 bases from V and 2 from J, leaving 9 bases between them. Germline CDR1 reads KGHSH; CDR2 reads LQKENI. The CDR3 bases are TGTGCCAGCTCACCAAGAGAGTACAACACTGAAGCTTTCTTT. It encodes CASSPREYNTEAFF.

In the case of this clone: Other DNA sequences within the sample encode an identical CDR3. The rearrangement uses TRBV9 and TRBJ2-5, with D uncertain. In germline, CDR1 is SGDLS, CDR2 YYNGEE. This CDR3 region has 17 residues. Trimming stripped 0 bases from V and 1 base from J, with 16 bases between. The CDR3 DNA reads TGTGCCAGCAGCGTAGCTACGAGTTCCGGCAGCCAAGAGACCCAGTACTTC. This codes for CASSVATSSGSQETQYF.

This chain uses TRBV7-2 with TRBJ1-2; perhaps TRBD1 as D (5 bases). Germline V gene sequence: CDR1 SGHTA, CDR2 FQGNSA. V was cut by 5 bases and J by 4 bases, with 11 bases left in between. The CDR3 is made up of 13 amino acids. CDR3 in amino acids: CASSPGTLYGYTF. Written as DNA, the CDR3 is TGTGCCAGCAGCCCCGGGACCCTCTATGGCTACACCTTC.

The chain links TRBV4-1 to TRBJ1-3; no reliable D call. The germline V gene has CDR1 MGHRA and CDR2 YSYEKL. V lost 4 bases and J 2 bases, leaving 12 bases between the germline ends. The CDR3 is made up of 15 amino acids. In DNA form, the CDR3 reads TGCGCCAGCAGCCCCCTGACCGAGACTGGAAACACCATATATTTT. Amino acids: CASSPLTETGNTIYF.

The chain uses TRBV11-2 and TRBJ2-1, with D possibly matching TRBD1 (6 bases). This CDR3 region has 15 residues. V lost 6 bases and J lost 6, with 18 bases in between. Per germline, CDR1 SGHAT and CDR2 FQNNGV. In DNA, the CDR3 is TGTGCCAGCAGACCCATCACAGGGAAAAGCAATGAGCAGTTCTTC. It translates to CASRPITGKSNEQFF.

The chain couples TRBV18 to TRBJ2-5; the D gene is possibly TRBD1 (6 bases). The CDR3 runs to 17 residues. V was cut by 3 bases and J by 5 bases, with 22 bases left in between. The V gene's germline CDR1 is KGHSH and CDR2 LQKENI. The DNA of the CDR3 is TGTGCCAGCTCACCGTTAGAATGGACAGTGAGAATGGAGACCCAGTACTTC. Translation gives CASSPLEWTVRMETQYF. The complete variable domain, with remaining parts taken from reference TRBV18 and TRBJ2-5, reads NAGVMQNPRHLVRRRGQEARLRCSPMKGHSHVYWYRQLPEEGLKFMVYLQKENIIDESGMPKERFSAEFPKEGPSILRIQQVVRGDSAAYFCASSPLEWTVRMETQYFGPGTRLLVL.